Below are 15 T cell receptor beta chains sequenced from a single sample in a study of blood T cell repertoires in COVID-19. This table comes from immunoSEQ multiplex PCR, and its TCRdb copy is limited to in-frame clones, with some not included. The sample includes 300,000 to 400,000 clones, approximately 89% of them seen just once. The sample was peripheral blood. The receptors shown here come from a woman between 18 and 29 years old who had recovered from COVID-19.

For this clone: Other nucleotide sequences from this sample produce the same CDR3. The chain recombines TRBV27 with TRBJ1-2; 7 bases map to TRBD1. The CDR3 is made up of 13 amino acids. V was pared by 3 bases and J by 5 bases, with 3 bases of the junction left unmatched. The V gene's germline CDR1 is MNHEY and CDR2 SMNVEV (reference sequence). The CDR3 DNA sequence: TGTGCCAGCAGTTTTCGACAGGGTTATGGCTACACCTTC. It specifies CASSFRQGYGYTF.

V is TRBV10-3 and J is TRBJ1-1; D perhaps matches TRBD1 (6 bases). The CDR3 length is 13 residues. The germline CDR1 and CDR2 sequences are ENHRY and SYGVKD. With 4 bases removed from V and 5 bases from J, the gap between germline ends came to 11 bases. CDR3 in DNA: TGTGCCATCAGTGCACAGGGTCTTACTGAAGCTTTCTTT. This gives the protein CAISAQGLTEAFF.

This clone was counted a single time. The chain joins TRBV5-1 to TRBJ1-6, with TRBD1 matching 7 bases. The CDR3 contains 14 residues. Germline CDR1 is SGHRS and CDR2 is YFSETQ. With 4 bases clipped from V and 6 bases from J, the junction kept 4 bases outside the gene matches. The CDR3 DNA sequence: TGCGCCAGCAGCAAGGGGGCAGGTAATTCACCCCTCCACTTT. Translated: CASSKGAGNSPLHF.

This clone occurred once. The chain joins TRBV6-5 to TRBJ1-1, with D perhaps matching TRBD1 (5 bases). The CDR3 runs 14 residues. The germline gives CDR1 MNHEY, CDR2 SVGAGI. V dropped 4 bases and J dropped 5 bases, with 14 bases sitting between them. The CDR3 DNA is TGTGCCAGCAGTTGGCAGGGTCGACGAACTGAAGCTTTCTTT. Protein product: CASSWQGRRTEAFF.

The chain has TRBV30 and TRBJ1-5; TRBD1 is a possible D gene (6 bases). The CDR3 is 14 amino acids. Germline loops: CDR1 GTSNPN, CDR2 SVGIG (reference sequence). Between the trimmed V and J ends, which lost 2 bases and 2 bases, there was a span of 10 bases. The DNA for the CDR3 is TGTGCCTGGAGTACCCACAGGGGCAATCAGCCCCAGCATTTT. As protein: CAWSTHRGNQPQHF.

V is TRBV4-1 and J is TRBJ1-5; D possibly corresponds to TRBD1 (5 bases). Germline V gives CDR1 MGHRA, CDR2 YSYEKL. This CDR3 has 18 amino acids. Trimming took off 0 bases at V and 6 bases at J, with 21 bases between the two ends. The CDR3 is CASSQDLIDSSLGQPQHF. CDR3 nucleotides: TGCGCCAGCAGCCAAGATCTAATTGACAGTAGTTTAGGTCAGCCCCAGCATTTT.

V and J are TRBV9 and TRBJ1-2, with 7 bases that match TRBD1. The CDR3 spans 16 residues. Germline V gene sequence: CDR1 SGDLS, CDR2 YYNGEE. J gave up 4 bases and V 0 bases, and 9 bases lay outside the gene matches. In DNA, the CDR3 is TGTGCCAGCAGCGTAGAAGGAGGGGGCCAGCGCTATGGCTACACCTTC. Translating it yields CASSVEGGGQRYGYTF.

Details on this clone: Other DNA variants within this sample encode the same CDR3. The rearrangement links TRBV19 to TRBJ1-3; D unresolved. The CDR3 loop spans 15 amino acids. Germline V lookup: CDR1 LNHDA, CDR2 SQIVND (reference sequence). The V gene lost 1 base and the J gene lost 0 bases, with 7 bases spanning the gap. The CDR3 coding sequence is TGTGCCAGTAGTATAGGGAGGTCCTCTGGAAACACCATATATTTT. Encoded protein: CASSIGRSSGNTIYF.

This chain links TRBV11-2 with TRBJ2-7; 11 bases fit TRBD2. The J segment lost 3 bases and the V segment lost 5 bases, leaving 3 bases of the junction unmatched. Germline V CDR1 and CDR2: SGHAT, FQNNGV. The CDR3 runs to 14 residues. In nucleotides, the CDR3 is TGTGCCAGCAGCCCCCTAGCGGGAGGCTACGAGCAGTACGTC. Residues: CASSPLAGGYEQYV.

The V call is TRBV21-1, the J call TRBJ1-4; TRBD1 is the table's D call and was not checked against the DNA. TRBV21-1 is listed as a pseudogene. This CDR3 contains 18 residues. In DNA form, the CDR3 reads TGTGCCAGCAGCAATCACCGTGTAGGGGGCGCCGGGGCTGAAAAACTGTTTTTT. This translates into CASSNHRVGGAGAEKLFF.

The gene calls are TRBV6-5 and TRBJ2-5; 9 nucleotides match TRBD2. After removal of 0 bases from V and 5 bases from J, the junction contained 4 bases not matched to a gene. The CDR3 extends over 15 amino acids. CDR1 is MNHEY and CDR2 is SVGAGI in the germline V gene. CDR3 sequence: CASSYSAGGRETQYF. CDR3 coding DNA: TGTGCCAGCAGTTACTCGGCGGGAGGGAGGGAGACCCAGTACTTC.

The DNA for the CDR3 is TGCGCCAGCAGCCAACCAGGGGGAGATACGCAGTATTTT. The encoded protein is CASSQPGGDTQYF. This sequence joins TRBV4-1 and TRBJ2-3, with 7 bases fitting TRBD1. The germline V gene encodes CDR1 MGHRA and CDR2 YSYEKL. V shed 2 bases, J shed 5 bases, and the junction held 1 base outside the gene matches. The CDR3 extends over 13 amino acids.

The chain carries TRBV29-1 and TRBJ2-5; 8 nucleotides align to TRBD1. This CDR3 contains 14 residues. Germline-derived CDR1 and CDR2 are SQVTM and ANQGSEA. V lost 3 bases to trimming and J lost 9 bases; unmatched junction nucleotides: 12. The CDR3 DNA reads TGCAGCGTTGATTTACAGGGGGGACAATTGTCCCAGTACTTC. The encoded protein is CSVDLQGGQLSQYF.

J is TRBJ1-5 and V is TRBV2; TRBD1 agrees at 11 bases. Trimming at V came to 6 bases and at J to 5 bases, leaving 9 bases not matched to a gene. CDR3 length: 16 residues. Germline V lookup: CDR1 SNHLY, CDR2 FYNNEI. CDR3 protein: CASRGGTGGAHQPQHF. In DNA, the CDR3 is TGTGCCAGCAGGGGAGGGACAGGGGGGGCCCATCAGCCCCAGCATTTT.

V and J are TRBV24-1 and TRBJ1-4, with TRBD1 identical over 7 bases. Germline V CDR1 and CDR2: KGHDR, SFDVKD. The junction had 9 bases not matched to a gene; V was cut back by 2 bases and J by 4 bases. CDR3 length equals 17 residues. This CDR3 reads CATSDSRQGSNNEKLFF. In DNA form, the CDR3 reads TGTGCCACCAGTGATTCTCGACAGGGATCGAATAATGAAAAACTGTTTTTT.